This T cell receptor (beta chain) was sequenced during a study of beta chain features in type 1 diabetes. A sort by CD45RO/CCR7/CD25/CD127/CD95/CD27 yielded CD4+ naive, central memory, regulatory and stem cell-like memory cells. V was clipped by 1 base and J by 0 bases, with 10 bases between them. The germline CDR1 and CDR2 sequences are SGHVS and FNYEAQ. There are 16 residues in the CDR3. This clone has only a few counts. Its antigen remains unidentified. Overall study findings and caveats: Researchers report that Type 1 diabetes patients had moderately but significantly shorter TCRB CDR3s across all four CD4+ subsets. Sampled from patients, naive, central memory and Treg TCRB repertoires appeared more similar than those sampled from healthy donors.

Expressed TCRB transcripts got sequenced, as all isolated RNA was reverse transcribed. The protocol was immunoSEQ multiplex PCR, while the TCRdb copy is restricted to in-frame clones and leaves out a portion. The table has 640,000 or so clones, roughly an eighth seen once. The V call is TRBV7-6, the J call TRBJ2-4; D gene ambiguous. The sequence derives from a man between 18 and 35 years old with type 1 diabetes. Sequencing was carried out using naive CD4+ T cells from blood. CDR3 region: CASSLEGLGAKNIQYF. In DNA, the CDR3 is TGTGCCAGCAGCTTAGAGGGCTTGGGAGCCAAAAACATTCAGTACTTC.